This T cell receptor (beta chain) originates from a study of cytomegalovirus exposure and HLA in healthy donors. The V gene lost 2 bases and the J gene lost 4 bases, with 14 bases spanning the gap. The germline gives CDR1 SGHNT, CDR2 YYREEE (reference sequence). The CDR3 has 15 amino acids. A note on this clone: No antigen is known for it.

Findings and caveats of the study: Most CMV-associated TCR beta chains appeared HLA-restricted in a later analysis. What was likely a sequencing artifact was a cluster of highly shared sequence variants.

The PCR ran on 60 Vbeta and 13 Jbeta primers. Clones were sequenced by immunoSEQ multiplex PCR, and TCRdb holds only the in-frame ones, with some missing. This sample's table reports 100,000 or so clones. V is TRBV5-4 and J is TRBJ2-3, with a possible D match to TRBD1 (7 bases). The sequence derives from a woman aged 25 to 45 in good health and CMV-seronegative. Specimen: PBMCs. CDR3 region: CASSLGGGGSDTQYF. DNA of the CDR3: TGTGCCAGCAGCTTAGGAGGGGGCGGCTCAGATACGCAGTATTTT.